This TCR beta chain stems from a study of T cell responses to AZD1222 COVID-19 vaccine. About the research overall: Both about-4-week and about-12-week second-dose recipients were combined.

Profiling relied on immunoSEQ multiplex PCR, and the TCRdb table lists in-frame clones only, not all of them. The table includes 70,000 or so clones, about 90% detected once. Points on this clone: Its cognate antigen is unknown.

The V and J ends lost 5 bases and 8 bases respectively, with 13 bases between them. CDR3 length equals 13 residues. General study results and limits: Repertoire sampling happened only post peak T cell response.

This sample comprised peripheral blood, obtained on day 0 of AZD1222 vaccination. The J gene is TRBJ2-1, the V gene TRBV12-3 or TRBV12-4, with D possibly being TRBD1 or TRBD2 (5 bases each). This TCR was recovered from an adult in good health. The CDR3 bases are TGTGCCAGCAGTCAACTCGGGGCAGATGAGCAGTTCTTC. As protein: CASSQLGADEQFF.